This record covers a single T cell receptor beta chain. These data come from a study of technical replicates of blood from several donors. TCRdb's table, derived via immunoSEQ multiplex PCR, lists solely in-frame clones and lacks some. Among about 100,000 clones, approximately 95% were seen once, and the ten largest hold 0.2% to 0.25%. Trimming removed 7 bases from V and 4 bases from J; junction bases left unmatched: 8. The CDR3 covers 14 residues. CDR1 is SEHNR, CDR2 FQNEAQ, per germline (reference sequence). The source is a human donor in good health. Material: T cells isolated from PBMCs. The chain carries TRBV7-9 and TRBJ2-7; 9 bases match TRBD1. The CDR3 region is CASITGTGLYEQYF. The CDR3 DNA reads TGTGCCAGCATCACGGGGACAGGGTTATACGAGCAGTACTTC.